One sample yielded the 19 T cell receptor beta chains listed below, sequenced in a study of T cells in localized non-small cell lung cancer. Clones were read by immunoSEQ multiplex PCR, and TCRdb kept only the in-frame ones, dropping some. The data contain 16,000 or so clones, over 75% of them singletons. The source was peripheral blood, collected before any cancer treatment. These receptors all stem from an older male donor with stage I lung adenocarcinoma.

CDR3 nucleotide sequence: TGTGCCAGCACCTCTAGCGGGGGGAACCTTTGGGAGACCCAGTACTTC. Protein product: CASTSSGGNLWETQYF. The chain joins TRBV27 to TRBJ2-5; 11 nucleotides line up with TRBD2. Per the germline V gene, CDR1 is MNHEY and CDR2 is SMNVEV (reference sequence). The CDR3 is 16 amino acids. The V and J ends lost 7 bases and 5 bases, in that order; junction bases with no gene match: 12.

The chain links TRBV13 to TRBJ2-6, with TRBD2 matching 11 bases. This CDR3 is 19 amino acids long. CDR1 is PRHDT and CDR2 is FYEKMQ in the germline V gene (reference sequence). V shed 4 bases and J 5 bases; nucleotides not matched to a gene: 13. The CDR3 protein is CASSSRVAGGPGWANVLTF. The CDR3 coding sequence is TGTGCCAGCAGCTCTCGGGTAGCGGGAGGGCCAGGTTGGGCCAACGTCCTGACTTTC.

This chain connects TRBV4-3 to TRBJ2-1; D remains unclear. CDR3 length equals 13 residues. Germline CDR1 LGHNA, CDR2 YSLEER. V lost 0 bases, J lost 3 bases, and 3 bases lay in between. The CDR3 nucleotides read TGCGCCAGCAGCCAAGACTACTACAATGAGCAGTTCTTC. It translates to CASSQDYYNEQFF.

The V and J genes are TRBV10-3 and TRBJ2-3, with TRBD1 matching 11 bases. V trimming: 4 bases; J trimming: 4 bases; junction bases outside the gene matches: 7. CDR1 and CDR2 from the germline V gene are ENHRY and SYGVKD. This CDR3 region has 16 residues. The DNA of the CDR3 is TGTGCCATCAGTGGGACAGGGGGCGGTGGCGCAGATACGCAGTATTTT. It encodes CAISGTGGGGADTQYF.

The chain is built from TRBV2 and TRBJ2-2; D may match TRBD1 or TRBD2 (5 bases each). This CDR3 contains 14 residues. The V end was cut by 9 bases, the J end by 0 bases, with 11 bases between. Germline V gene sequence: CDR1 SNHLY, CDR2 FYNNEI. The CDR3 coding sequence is TGTGCCAGTACCGGGACGTCGAACACCGGGGAGCTGTTTTTT. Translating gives CASTGTSNTGELFF.

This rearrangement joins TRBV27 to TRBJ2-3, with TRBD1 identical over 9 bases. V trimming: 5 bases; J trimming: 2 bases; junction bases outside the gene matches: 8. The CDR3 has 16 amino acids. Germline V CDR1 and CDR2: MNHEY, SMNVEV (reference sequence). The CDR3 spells CASSGDRAFYTDTQYF. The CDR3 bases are TGTGCCAGCAGTGGGGACAGGGCTTTTTACACAGATACGCAGTATTTT.

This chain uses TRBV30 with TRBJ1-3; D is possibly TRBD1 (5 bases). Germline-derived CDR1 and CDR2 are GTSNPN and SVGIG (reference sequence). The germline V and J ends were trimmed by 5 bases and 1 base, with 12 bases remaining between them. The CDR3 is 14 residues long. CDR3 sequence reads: CAWRARVSGNTIYF. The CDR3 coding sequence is TGTGCCTGGCGGGCCAGGGTTTCTGGAAACACCATATATTTT.

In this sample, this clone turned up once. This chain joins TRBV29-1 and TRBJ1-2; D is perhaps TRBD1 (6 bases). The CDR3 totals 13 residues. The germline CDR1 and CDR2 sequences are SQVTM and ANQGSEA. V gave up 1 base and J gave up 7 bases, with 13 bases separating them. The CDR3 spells CSVEGQGTGGYTF. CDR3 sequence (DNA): TGCAGCGTTGAAGGCCAGGGGACGGGTGGCTACACCTTC. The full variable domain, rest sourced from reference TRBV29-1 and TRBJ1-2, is SAVISQKPSRDICQRGTSLTIQCQVDSQVTMMFWYRQQPGQSLTLIATANQGSEATYESGFVIDKFPISRPNLTFSTLTVSNMSPEDSSIYLCSVEGQGTGGYTFGSGTRLTVV.

CDR3 sequence: CATFRGAGEQFF. CDR3 sequence (DNA): TGTGCCACCTTCAGGGGGGCTGGTGAGCAGTTCTTC. The chain combines TRBV18 with TRBJ2-1, with D perhaps matching TRBD1 (7 bases). CDR3 size: 12 residues. Germline assignment: CDR1 KGHSH and CDR2 LQKENI. Between the trimmed V and J ends, which lost 10 bases and 9 bases, there was a span of 16 bases.

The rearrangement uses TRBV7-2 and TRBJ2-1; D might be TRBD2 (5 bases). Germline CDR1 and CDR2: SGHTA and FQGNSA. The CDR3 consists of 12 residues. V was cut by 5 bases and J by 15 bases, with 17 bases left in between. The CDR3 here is CASSPTGSGMFF. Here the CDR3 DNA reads TGTGCCAGCAGCCCGACGGGGAGCGGCATGTTCTTC.

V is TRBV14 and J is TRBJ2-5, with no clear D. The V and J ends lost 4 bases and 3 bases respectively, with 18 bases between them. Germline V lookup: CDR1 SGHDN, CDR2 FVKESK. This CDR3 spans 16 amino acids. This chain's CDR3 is CASSLLPRGSEETQYF. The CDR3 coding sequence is TGTGCCAGCAGCCTTCTCCCTCGAGGCTCCGAAGAGACCCAGTACTTC.

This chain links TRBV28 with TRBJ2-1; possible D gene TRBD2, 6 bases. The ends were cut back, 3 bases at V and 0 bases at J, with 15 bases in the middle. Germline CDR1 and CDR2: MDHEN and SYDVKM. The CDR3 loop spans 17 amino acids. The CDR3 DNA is TGTGCCAGCAGTTTTTCAAGGGAGGCCGACTCCTACAATGAGCAGTTCTTC. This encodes CASSFSREADSYNEQFF.

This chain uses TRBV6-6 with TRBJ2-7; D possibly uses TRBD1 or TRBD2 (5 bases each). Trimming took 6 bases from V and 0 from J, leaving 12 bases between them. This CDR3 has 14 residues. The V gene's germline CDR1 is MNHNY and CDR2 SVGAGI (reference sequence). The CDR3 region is CASSPQGTSYEQYF. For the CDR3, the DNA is TGTGCCAGCAGCCCCCAAGGGACCTCCTACGAGCAGTACTTC.

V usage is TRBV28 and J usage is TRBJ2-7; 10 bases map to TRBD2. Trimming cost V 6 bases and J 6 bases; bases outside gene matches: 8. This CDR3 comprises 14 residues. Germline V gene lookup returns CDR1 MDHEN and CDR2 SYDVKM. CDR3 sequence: CASRPPGLAIEQYF. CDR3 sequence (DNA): TGTGCCAGCAGACCCCCGGGACTAGCGATCGAGCAGTACTTC. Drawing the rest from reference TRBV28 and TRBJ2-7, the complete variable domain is DVKVTQSSRYLVKRTGEKVFLECVQDMDHENMFWYRQDPGLGLRLIYFSYDVKMKEKGDIPEGYSVSREKKERFSLILESASTNQTSMYLCASRPPGLAIEQYFGPGTRLTVT.

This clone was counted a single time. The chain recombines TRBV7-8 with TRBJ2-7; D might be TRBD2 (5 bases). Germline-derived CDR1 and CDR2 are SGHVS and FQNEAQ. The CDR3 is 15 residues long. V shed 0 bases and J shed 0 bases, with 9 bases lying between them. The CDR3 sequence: CASSLAQGLSYEQYF. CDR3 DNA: TGTGCCAGCAGCTTAGCCCAAGGACTCTCCTACGAGCAGTACTTC.

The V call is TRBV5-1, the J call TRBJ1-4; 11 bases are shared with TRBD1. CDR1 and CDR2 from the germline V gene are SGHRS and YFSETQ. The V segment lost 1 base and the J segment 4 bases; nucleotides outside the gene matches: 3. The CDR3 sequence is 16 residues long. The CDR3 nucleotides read TGCGCCAGCAGCTTGTGGGGGACAGGGGGTAATGAAAAACTGTTTTTT. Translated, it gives CASSLWGTGGNEKLFF.

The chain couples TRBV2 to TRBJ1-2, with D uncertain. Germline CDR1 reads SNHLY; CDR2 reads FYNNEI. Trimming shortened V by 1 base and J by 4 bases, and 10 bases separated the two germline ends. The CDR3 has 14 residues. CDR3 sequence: CASSEDGRFYGYTF. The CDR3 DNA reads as TGTGCCAGCAGTGAAGACGGCAGGTTCTATGGCTACACCTTC. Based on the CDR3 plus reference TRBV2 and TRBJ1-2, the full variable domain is EPEVTQTPSHQVTQMGQEVILRCVPISNHLYFYWYRQILGQKVEFLVSFYNNEISEKSEIFDDQFSVERPDGSNFTLKIRSTKLEDSAMYFCASSEDGRFYGYTFGSGTRLTVV.

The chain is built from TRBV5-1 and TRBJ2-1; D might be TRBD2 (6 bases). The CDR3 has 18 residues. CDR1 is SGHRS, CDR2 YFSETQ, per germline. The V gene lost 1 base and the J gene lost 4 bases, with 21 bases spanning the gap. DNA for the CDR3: TGCGCCAGCAGCTTGCTTCCCCGCCCGGGGACTGCTTACAATGAGCAGTTCTTC. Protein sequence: CASSLLPRPGTAYNEQFF.

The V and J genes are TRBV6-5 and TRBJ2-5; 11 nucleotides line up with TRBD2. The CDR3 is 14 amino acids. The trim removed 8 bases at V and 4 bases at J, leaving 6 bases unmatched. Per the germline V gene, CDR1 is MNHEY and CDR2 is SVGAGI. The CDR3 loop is CASSPSGRRETQYF. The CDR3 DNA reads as TGTGCCAGCTCACCTAGCGGGAGGAGAGAGACCCAGTACTTC.